Detailed here is one TCR beta chain. The data derive from a study of blood T cell repertoires in COVID-19. Across the study: Samples taken during acute and convalescent COVID-19 were collected in the United States, Italy and Spain. PBMCs, B-cell-depleted T cells, or T cells were the source of the cDNA or gDNA that made up the material.

J gave up 3 bases and V 6 bases, and 7 bases lay outside the gene matches. Germline V CDR1 and CDR2: LNHDA, SQIVND (reference sequence). This CDR3 is built from 14 residues. In the original analysis: Reference gene primer amplification in the assay estimated nucleated cell counts. TCRdb's copy holds only in-frame clones and misses some; the assay was immunoSEQ multiplex PCR. That table is the source of V, J and clone size, and D and trimming were worked out from the DNA. This sample has 250,000 to 300,000 clones; about 86% occur once, and the top ten carry approximately 2%. This chain connects TRBV19 to TRBJ2-7; the match to TRBD1 covers 8 bases. This clonotype was sampled from a man aged 25-40 years with active or convalescent COVID-19. The sample was peripheral blood. CDR3 loop: CASSLTGDNYEQYF. The CDR3 coding sequence is TGTGCCAGTAGCCTGACAGGGGACAACTACGAGCAGTACTTC.